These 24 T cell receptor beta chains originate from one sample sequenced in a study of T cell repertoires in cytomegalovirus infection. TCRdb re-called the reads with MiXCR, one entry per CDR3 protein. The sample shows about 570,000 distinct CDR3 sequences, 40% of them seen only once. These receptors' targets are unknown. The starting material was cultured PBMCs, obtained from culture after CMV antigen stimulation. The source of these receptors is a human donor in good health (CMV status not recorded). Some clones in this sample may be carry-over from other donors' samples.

CDR3 in DNA: TGTGCCATCAGTCAGGGGCGGACAGTCTACGAGCAGTACTTC. It specifies CAISQGRTVYEQYF. The rearrangement links TRBV10-3 to TRBJ2-7; a possible D gene is TRBD1 (6 bases). The germline V gene has CDR1 ENHRY and CDR2 SYGVKD. The length of the CDR3 is 14 residues. Trimming took off 5 bases at V and 3 bases at J, with 14 bases between the two ends.

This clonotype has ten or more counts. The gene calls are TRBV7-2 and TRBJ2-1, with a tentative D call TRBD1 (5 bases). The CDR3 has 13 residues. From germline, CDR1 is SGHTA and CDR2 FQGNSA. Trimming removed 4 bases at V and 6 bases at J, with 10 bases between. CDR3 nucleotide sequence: TGTGCCAGCAGCTCCAGACAGATCAATGAGCAGTTCTTC. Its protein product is CASSSRQINEQFF. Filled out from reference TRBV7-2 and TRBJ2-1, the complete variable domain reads GAGVSQSPSNKVTEKGKDVELRCDPISGHTALYWYRQSLGQGLEFLIYFQGNSAPDKSGLPSDRFSAERTGGSVSTLTIQRTQQEDSAVYLCASSSRQINEQFFGPGTRLTVL.

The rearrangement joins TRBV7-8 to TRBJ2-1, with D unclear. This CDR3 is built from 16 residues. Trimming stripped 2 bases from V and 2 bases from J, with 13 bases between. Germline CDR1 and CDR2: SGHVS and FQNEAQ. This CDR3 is CASSLSRLAAYNEQFF. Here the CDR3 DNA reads TGTGCCAGCAGCTTAAGTAGGTTGGCAGCCTACAATGAGCAGTTCTTC.

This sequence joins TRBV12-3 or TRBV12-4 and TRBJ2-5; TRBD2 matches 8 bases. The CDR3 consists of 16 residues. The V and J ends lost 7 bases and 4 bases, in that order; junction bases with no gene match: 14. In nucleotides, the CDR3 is TGTGCCAGCATCTTCGGACTAGCATTTTCGGGAGAGACCCAGTACTTC. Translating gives CASIFGLAFSGETQYF.

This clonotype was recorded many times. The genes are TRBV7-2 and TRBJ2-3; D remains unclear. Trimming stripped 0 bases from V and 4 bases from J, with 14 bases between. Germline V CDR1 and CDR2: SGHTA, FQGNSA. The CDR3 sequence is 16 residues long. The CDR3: CASSLALWASADTQYF. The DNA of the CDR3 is TGTGCCAGCAGCTTAGCGCTTTGGGCTTCGGCAGATACGCAGTATTTT.

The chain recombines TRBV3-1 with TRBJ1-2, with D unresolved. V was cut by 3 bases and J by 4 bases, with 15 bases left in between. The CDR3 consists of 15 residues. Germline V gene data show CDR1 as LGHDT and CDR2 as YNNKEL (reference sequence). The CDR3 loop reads CASSQRGSNTYGYTF. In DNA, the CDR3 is TGTGCCAGCAGCCAGCGAGGCAGCAACACCTATGGCTACACCTTC.

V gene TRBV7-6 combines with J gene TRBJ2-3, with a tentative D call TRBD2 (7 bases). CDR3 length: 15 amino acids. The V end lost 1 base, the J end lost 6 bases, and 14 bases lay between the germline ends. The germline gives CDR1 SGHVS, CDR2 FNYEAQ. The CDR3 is CASSLGGGAWDTQYF. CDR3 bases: TGTGCCAGCAGCTTAGGGGGGGGGGCCTGGGATACGCAGTATTTT.

Here the CDR3 DNA reads TGTGCCAGCAGCCCTGAGTATTACAATGAGCAGTTCTTC. Translation: CASSPEYYNEQFF. The rearrangement links TRBV9 to TRBJ2-1; D gene uncertain. This CDR3 comprises 13 residues. Germline V gene sequence: CDR1 SGDLS, CDR2 YYNGEE. Trimming removed 4 bases at V and 4 bases at J, with 9 bases between.

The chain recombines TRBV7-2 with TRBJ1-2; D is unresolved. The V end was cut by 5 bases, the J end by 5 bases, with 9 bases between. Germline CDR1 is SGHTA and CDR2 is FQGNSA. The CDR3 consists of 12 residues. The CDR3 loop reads CASSGRRYGYTF. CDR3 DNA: TGTGCCAGCAGCGGACGGCGGTATGGCTACACCTTC.

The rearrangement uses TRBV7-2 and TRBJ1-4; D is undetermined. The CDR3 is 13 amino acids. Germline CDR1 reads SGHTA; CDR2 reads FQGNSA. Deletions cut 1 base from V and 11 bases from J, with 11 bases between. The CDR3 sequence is CASSLERAGKLFF. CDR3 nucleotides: TGTGCCAGCAGCTTAGAGAGGGCGGGTAAACTGTTTTTT.

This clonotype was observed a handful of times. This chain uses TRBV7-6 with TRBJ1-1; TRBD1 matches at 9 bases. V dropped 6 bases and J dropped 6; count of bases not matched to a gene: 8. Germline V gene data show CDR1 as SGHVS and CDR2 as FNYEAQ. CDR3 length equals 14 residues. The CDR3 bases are TGTGCCAGCAGGCCCACAGGGGGCTACGCTGAAGCTTTCTTT. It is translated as CASRPTGGYAEAFF.

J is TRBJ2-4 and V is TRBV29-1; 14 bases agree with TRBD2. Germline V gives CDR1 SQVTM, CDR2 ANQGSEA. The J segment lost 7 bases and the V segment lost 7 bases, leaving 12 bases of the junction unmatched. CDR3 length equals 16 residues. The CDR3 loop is CSAAGLAGALGNIQYF. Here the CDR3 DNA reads TGCAGCGCCGCGGGACTAGCGGGAGCCCTGGGGAACATTCAGTACTTC.

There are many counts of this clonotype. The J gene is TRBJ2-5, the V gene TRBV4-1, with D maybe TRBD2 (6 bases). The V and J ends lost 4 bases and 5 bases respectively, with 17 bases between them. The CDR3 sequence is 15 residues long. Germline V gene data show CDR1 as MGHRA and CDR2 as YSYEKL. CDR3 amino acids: CASSPRDLPRETQYF. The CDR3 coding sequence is TGCGCCAGCAGCCCGAGGGACTTGCCTAGGGAGACCCAGTACTTC.

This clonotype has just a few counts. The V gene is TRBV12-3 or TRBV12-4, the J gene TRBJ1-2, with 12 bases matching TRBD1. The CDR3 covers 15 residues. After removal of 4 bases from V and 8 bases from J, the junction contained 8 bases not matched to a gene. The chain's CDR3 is CASSSRDRGRGGYTF. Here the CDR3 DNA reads TGTGCCAGCAGTTCGAGGGACAGGGGGCGAGGGGGCTACACCTTC.

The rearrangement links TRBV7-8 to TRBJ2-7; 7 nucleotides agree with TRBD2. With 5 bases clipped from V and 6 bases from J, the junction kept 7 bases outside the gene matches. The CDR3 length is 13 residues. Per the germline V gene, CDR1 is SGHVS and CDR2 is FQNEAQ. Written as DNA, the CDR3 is TGTGCCAGCAGCCCCCTGGGGAGGGGCGAGCAGTACTTC. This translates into CASSPLGRGEQYF. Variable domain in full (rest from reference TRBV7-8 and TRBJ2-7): GAGVSQSPRYKVAKRGQDVALRCDPISGHVSLFWYQQALGQGPEFLTYFQNEAQLDKSGLPSDRFFAERPEGSVSTLKIQRTQQEDSAVYLCASSPLGRGEQYFGPGTRLTVT.

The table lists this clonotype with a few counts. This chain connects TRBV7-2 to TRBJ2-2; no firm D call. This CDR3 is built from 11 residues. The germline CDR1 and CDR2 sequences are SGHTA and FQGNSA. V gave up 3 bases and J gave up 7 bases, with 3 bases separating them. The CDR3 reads CASSFIGELFF. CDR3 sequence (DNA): TGTGCCAGCAGCTTCATCGGGGAGCTGTTTTTT.

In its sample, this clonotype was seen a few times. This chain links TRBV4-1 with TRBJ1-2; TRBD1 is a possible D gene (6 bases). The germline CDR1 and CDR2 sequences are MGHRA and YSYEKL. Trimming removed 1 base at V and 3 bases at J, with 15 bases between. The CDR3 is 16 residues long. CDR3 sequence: CASSQVWRGFDYGYTF. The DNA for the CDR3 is TGCGCCAGCAGCCAAGTGTGGAGGGGGTTTGACTATGGCTACACCTTC.

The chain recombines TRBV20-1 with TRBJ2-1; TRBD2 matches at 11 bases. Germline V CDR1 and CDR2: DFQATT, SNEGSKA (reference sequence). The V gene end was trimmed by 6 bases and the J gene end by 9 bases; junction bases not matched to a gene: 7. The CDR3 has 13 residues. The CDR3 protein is CSAETSGTTEQFF. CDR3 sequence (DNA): TGCAGTGCGGAGACTAGCGGGACCACTGAGCAGTTCTTC.

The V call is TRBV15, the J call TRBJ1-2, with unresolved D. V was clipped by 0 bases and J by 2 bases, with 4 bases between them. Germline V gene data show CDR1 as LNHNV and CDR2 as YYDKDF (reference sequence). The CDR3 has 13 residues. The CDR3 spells CATSREGNYGYTF. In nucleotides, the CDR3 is TGTGCCACCAGCAGAGAAGGGAACTATGGCTACACCTTC.

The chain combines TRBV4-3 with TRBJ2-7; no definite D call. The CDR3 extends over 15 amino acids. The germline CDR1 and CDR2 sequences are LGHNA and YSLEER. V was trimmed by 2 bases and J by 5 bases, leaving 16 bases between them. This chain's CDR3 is CASSQFASAEHEQYF. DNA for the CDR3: TGCGCCAGCAGCCAATTCGCCTCCGCAGAACACGAGCAGTACTTC.

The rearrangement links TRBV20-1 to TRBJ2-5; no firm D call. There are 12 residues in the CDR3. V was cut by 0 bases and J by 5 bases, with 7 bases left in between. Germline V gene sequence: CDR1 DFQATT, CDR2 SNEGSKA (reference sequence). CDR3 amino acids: CSARDLEETQYF. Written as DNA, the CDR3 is TGCAGTGCTAGAGATCTGGAGGAGACCCAGTACTTC.

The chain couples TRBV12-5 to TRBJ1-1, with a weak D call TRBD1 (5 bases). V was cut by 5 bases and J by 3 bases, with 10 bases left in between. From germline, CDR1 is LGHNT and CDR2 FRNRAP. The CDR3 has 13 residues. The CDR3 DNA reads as TGTGCTAGTGGTCCCCAAGGGGACACTGAAGCTTTCTTT. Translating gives CASGPQGDTEAFF.

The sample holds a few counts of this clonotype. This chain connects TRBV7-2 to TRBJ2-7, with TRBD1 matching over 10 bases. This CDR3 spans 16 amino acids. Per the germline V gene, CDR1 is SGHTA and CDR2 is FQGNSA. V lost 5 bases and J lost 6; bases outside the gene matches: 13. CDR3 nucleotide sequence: TGTGCCAGCAGCCCTACGTGGACAGGGGGGACCTCCGAGCAGTACTTC. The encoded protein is CASSPTWTGGTSEQYF.

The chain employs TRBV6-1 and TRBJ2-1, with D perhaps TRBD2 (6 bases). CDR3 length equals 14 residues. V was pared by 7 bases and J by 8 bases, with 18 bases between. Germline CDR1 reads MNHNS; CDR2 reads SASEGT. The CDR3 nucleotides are TGTGCCAGCAAGAAGGAGACTAGAGGTTATGAGCAGTTCTTC. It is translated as CASKKETRGYEQFF.